This TCR beta chain originates from a study of blood T cell repertoires in COVID-19. Study-level information: From the United States, Italy and Spain came samples of acute and convalescent COVID-19. T cells, B-cell-depleted T cells, or PBMCs supplied cDNA or gDNA.

Germline CDR1 and CDR2: SGDLS and YYNGEE. V dropped 4 bases and J dropped 2; count of bases not matched to a gene: 5. This CDR3 contains 15 residues. This table comes from immunoSEQ multiplex PCR, and its TCRdb copy is limited to in-frame clones, with some not included. The sample includes about 460,000 clones, about 85% of them seen just once. The chain employs TRBV9 and TRBJ1-2, with TRBD1 matching over 10 bases. This receptor was taken from an older woman who had recovered from COVID-19. The sequencing input was PBMCs or T cells enriched from blood (not recorded which). The CDR3 bases are TGTGCCAGCAGCATTGGGGACAGGGGAAACTATGGCTACACCTTC. Translating it yields CASSIGDRGNYGYTF.